The 24 T cell receptor beta chains in this list originate from one sample, sequenced in a study of T cells after yellow fever vaccination. A single record per CDR3 protein comes from TCRdb applying MiXCR to the 5' RACE reads. There are about 260,000 distinct CDR3 sequences in the sample; over 4.5% occur only once, and roughly 3.4% lies in the top ten. Sample: CD4+ T cells sorted from PBMCs, taken on the day of the yellow fever booster vaccination. The source is a man between 18 and 35 years old who received the YFV17D yellow fever vaccine.

The V gene is TRBV5-1, the J gene TRBJ2-7; 8 bases map to TRBD1. This CDR3 comprises 14 residues. CDR1 is SGHRS, CDR2 YFSETQ, per germline. The V gene end was trimmed by 7 bases and the J gene end by 2 bases; junction bases not matched to a gene: 8. This CDR3 is CASGPQGAPYEQYF. The CDR3 DNA sequence: TGCGCCAGCGGCCCCCAGGGGGCCCCCTACGAGCAGTACTTC.

The chain is built from TRBV6-1 and TRBJ1-2; 8 nucleotides agree with TRBD1. The V gene end was trimmed by 4 bases and the J gene end by 4 bases; junction bases not matched to a gene: 5. In germline, CDR1 is MNHNS, CDR2 SASEGT. This CDR3 is 14 amino acids long. The CDR3 sequence: CASSADREAYGYTF. The CDR3 region has the DNA TGTGCCAGCAGTGCGGACAGGGAGGCCTATGGCTACACCTTC.

V is TRBV19 and J is TRBJ2-7; TRBD1 is a possible D gene (7 bases). CDR1 LNHDA and CDR2 SQIVND come from the germline V gene (reference sequence). V lost 5 bases, J lost 5 bases, and 22 bases lay in between. This CDR3 has 16 amino acids. The CDR3 DNA sequence: TGTGCCAGTAGTCCCCGCTGGCAGGGGGGTAGCCACGAGCAGTACGTC. It codes for CASSPRWQGGSHEQYV.

This clonotype has only a few counts. V usage is TRBV13 and J usage is TRBJ2-7; D may be TRBD1 (7 bases). V was clipped by 4 bases and J by 3 bases, with 10 bases between them. The CDR3 runs 13 residues. Germline V gene lookup returns CDR1 PRHDT and CDR2 FYEKMQ (reference sequence). Here the CDR3 reads CASSSQGGYEQYF. The CDR3 DNA sequence: TGTGCCAGCAGCTCCCAGGGGGGCTACGAGCAGTACTTC.

V gene TRBV6-2 or TRBV6-3 combines with J gene TRBJ1-6, with unresolved D. Germline V gives CDR1 MNHEY, CDR2 SVGEGT. The CDR3 loop spans 15 amino acids. V was clipped by 0 bases and J by 9 bases, with 12 bases between them. The CDR3 nucleotides read TGTGCCAGCAGTTACTCGACGGTGGAGGGTTCACCCCTCCACTTT. It codes for CASSYSTVEGSPLHF.

Only a few counts were recorded for this clonotype. The J gene is TRBJ1-2, the V gene TRBV7-2, with D unresolved. Germline V gene data show CDR1 as SGHTA and CDR2 as FQGNSA. Trimming removed 3 bases at V and 3 bases at J, with 8 bases between. The CDR3 loop spans 13 amino acids. This CDR3 is CASSLTEDYGYTF. The DNA of the CDR3 is TGTGCCAGCAGCTTGACCGAGGACTATGGCTACACCTTC.

This clonotype came up a few times. The chain employs TRBV3-1 and TRBJ2-5; D possibly corresponds to TRBD2 (6 bases). The CDR3 has 15 amino acids. V shed 4 bases and J shed 4 bases, with 16 bases lying between them. Germline CDR1 is LGHDT and CDR2 is YNNKEL (reference sequence). The CDR3 coding sequence is TGTGCCAGCAGCCTCAGGAGGACTATAGGAGAGACCCAGTACTTC. It yields the protein CASSLRRTIGETQYF.

This clonotype occurred a few times. V is TRBV30 and J is TRBJ2-7; D remains ambiguous. Trimming took off 3 bases at V and 2 bases at J, with 14 bases between the two ends. Germline V CDR1 and CDR2: GTSNPN, SVGIG (reference sequence). The CDR3 is 14 amino acids. The CDR3 spells CAWRANLGPYEQYF. As DNA, the CDR3 is TGTGCCTGGAGGGCGAACTTGGGCCCCTACGAGCAGTACTTC.

This clonotype was found a few times. The chain is built from TRBV5-4 and TRBJ2-2; no definite D call. V was cut by 9 bases and J by 3 bases, with 3 bases left in between. The CDR3 consists of 10 residues. In germline, CDR1 is SGHNT, CDR2 YYREEE (reference sequence). CDR3 DNA sequence: TGTGCCATTCACACCGGGGAGCTGTTTTTT. This translates into CAIHTGELFF.

This clonotype was observed at least ten times. J is TRBJ1-1 and V is TRBV5-1, with unresolved D. V lost 1 base to trimming and J lost 1 base, with 8 bases between them. This CDR3 is built from 14 residues. Germline assignment: CDR1 SGHRS and CDR2 YFSETQ. In nucleotides, the CDR3 is TGCGCCAGCAGCTTGATGTGGGGGAACACTGAAGCTTTCTTT. It encodes CASSLMWGNTEAFF. The variable domain in full, completed from reference TRBV5-1 and TRBJ1-1, reads KAGVTQTPRYLIKTRGQQVTLSCSPISGHRSVSWYQQTPGQGLQFLFEYFSETQRNKGNFPGRFSGRQFSNSRSEMNVSTLELGDSALYLCASSLMWGNTEAFFGQGTRLTVV.

J is TRBJ2-3 and V is TRBV6-5; a possible D gene is TRBD2 (6 bases). Trimming left V 7 bases short and J 3 bases short, with 14 bases between. In germline, CDR1 is MNHEY, CDR2 SVGAGI. The length of the CDR3 is 14 residues. The CDR3 coding sequence is TGTGCCAGCAAGAGTGGGCTAGCGACAGATACGCAGTATTTT. Translated: CASKSGLATDTQYF.

The CDR3 reads CASSLAPQGAGNTIYF. As DNA, the CDR3 is TGTGCCAGCAGCTTGGCACCCCAGGGGGCTGGAAACACCATATATTTT. The chain joins TRBV7-2 to TRBJ1-3, with 7 nucleotides matching TRBD1. The V gene end was trimmed by 3 bases and the J gene end by 2 bases; junction bases not matched to a gene: 7. CDR1 is SGHTA, CDR2 FQGNSA, per germline. The CDR3 is made up of 16 amino acids.

This clonotype was picked up a small number of times. This CDR3 is CASSPTDREVTEAFF. CDR3 DNA sequence: TGTGCCAGCAGCCCCACGGACAGGGAGGTAACTGAAGCTTTCTTT. This chain links TRBV3-1 with TRBJ1-1; 8 bases match TRBD1. Per the germline V gene, CDR1 is LGHDT and CDR2 is YNNKEL (reference sequence). The CDR3 has 15 residues. With 4 bases clipped from V and 5 bases from J, the junction kept 9 bases outside the gene matches.

This clonotype occurred many times. The chain links TRBV6-5 to TRBJ2-7; 8 bases are shared with TRBD1. The CDR3 is 15 amino acids. The germline CDR1 and CDR2 sequences are MNHEY and SVGAGI. The V segment lost 5 bases and the J segment 3 bases; nucleotides outside the gene matches: 9. CDR3 loop: CASSRRRTGRYEQYF. The CDR3 coding sequence is TGTGCCAGCAGTAGGAGGAGGACAGGGCGCTACGAGCAGTACTTC.

This clonotype turned up a few times. The chain combines TRBV9 with TRBJ2-1; TRBD2 agrees at 7 bases. Germline V gene sequence: CDR1 SGDLS, CDR2 YYNGEE. The CDR3 runs 15 residues. Trimming cost V 3 bases and J 3 bases; bases outside gene matches: 6. In nucleotides, the CDR3 is TGTGCCAGCAGCGGATCCAGGGACTACTACAATGAGCAGTTCTTC. Protein product: CASSGSRDYYNEQFF.

The sample holds many counts of this clonotype. The genes are TRBV7-8 and TRBJ2-7; 8 bases fit TRBD2. The CDR3 has 15 residues. Unmatched junction bases numbered 14, after V lost 7 bases and J lost 6 bases. Looked up from germline, CDR1 is SGHVS and CDR2 is FQNEAQ. The CDR3: CASTSGGAGRGEQYF. For the CDR3, the DNA is TGTGCCAGCACCTCTGGCGGGGCCGGGAGGGGCGAGCAGTACTTC. The variable domain in full, completed from reference TRBV7-8 and TRBJ2-7, reads GAGVSQSPRYKVAKRGQDVALRCDPISGHVSLFWYQQALGQGPEFLTYFQNEAQLDKSGLPSDRFFAERPEGSVSTLKIQRTQQEDSAVYLCASTSGGAGRGEQYFGPGTRLTVT.

At least ten counts were recorded for this clonotype. The germline gene is not matched at one end of the junction; a read error may be the cause. The rearrangement joins TRBV20-1 to TRBJ1-1, with unresolved D. Per germline, CDR1 DFQATT and CDR2 SNEGSKA (reference sequence). This CDR3 has 14 residues. This chain's CDR3 is CSAREPLLNAEAFF. The CDR3 nucleotides are TGCAGTGCTAGAGAGCCCCTGCTGAACGCTGAAGCTTTCTTT.

The chain employs TRBV7-3 and TRBJ2-1; 7 nucleotides agree with TRBD2. Germline CDR1 SGHTA, CDR2 FQGTGA. V was clipped by 1 base and J by 2 bases; unmatched bases: 2. The CDR3 runs to 15 residues. CDR3 bases: TGTGCCAGCAGCTTAAGGCTAGCGGCCTACAATGAGCAGTTCTTC. This encodes CASSLRLAAYNEQFF.

This clonotype showed up just a few times. The chain recombines TRBV7-2 with TRBJ2-7, with TRBD1 identical over 11 bases. Unmatched junction bases numbered 9, after V lost 5 bases and J lost 9 bases. CDR1 and CDR2 (germline): SGHTA, FQGNSA. The CDR3 runs 14 residues. CDR3 in amino acids: CASSRGQGVARQYV. In DNA form, the CDR3 reads TGTGCCAGCAGCCGGGGACAGGGGGTGGCCAGGCAGTACGTC.

This clonotype was seen a few times. V and J are TRBV24-1 and TRBJ2-3; tentative D call: TRBD1 (5 bases). The CDR3 runs to 14 residues. Germline-derived CDR1 and CDR2 are KGHDR and SFDVKD. Trimming left V 2 bases short and J 6 bases short, with 11 bases between. CDR3 nucleotide sequence: TGTGCCACCAGTGATTACAGGTCCAGTGATACGCAGTATTTT. Protein product: CATSDYRSSDTQYF.

This clonotype was counted between two and nine times. This chain links TRBV4-1 with TRBJ2-7; D unclear. The CDR3 runs to 19 residues. V lost 1 base and J 0 bases, leaving 22 bases between the germline ends. Germline CDR1 is MGHRA and CDR2 is YSYEKL. The CDR3 loop is CASSQGRVPDGHSSYEQYV. The CDR3 DNA reads TGCGCCAGCAGCCAAGGCCGTGTTCCGGACGGCCACAGCTCCTACGAGCAGTACGTC.

Only a few counts were recorded for this clonotype. CDR3 in amino acids: CASSQDVLAGAGEQFF. Here the CDR3 DNA reads TGTGCCAGCAGCCAAGATGTTCTAGCGGGGGCTGGTGAGCAGTTCTTC. The chain couples TRBV4-2 to TRBJ2-1, with TRBD2 matching over 10 bases. After removal of 0 bases from V and 9 bases from J, the junction contained 8 bases not matched to a gene. Germline V CDR1 and CDR2: LGHNA, YNFKEQ. CDR3 length: 16 residues.

The J gene is TRBJ2-5, the V gene TRBV2; tentatively, D is TRBD2 (5 bases). Germline lookup yields CDR1 SNHLY and CDR2 FYNNEI. V shed 1 base and J shed 5 bases, with 11 bases lying between them. The CDR3 extends over 14 amino acids. The CDR3 coding sequence is TGTGCCAGCAGTGAAGAGTTAGCGTCTGAGACCCAGTACTTC. Translated: CASSEELASETQYF.

V usage is TRBV2 and J usage is TRBJ1-2; unclear D gene. V was cut by 8 bases and J by 8 bases, with 18 bases left in between. The germline V gene encodes CDR1 SNHLY and CDR2 FYNNEI. The CDR3 length is 13 residues. For the CDR3, the DNA is TGTGCCAGCGACATGGTGGTACTTGGAGGCTACACCTTC. As protein: CASDMVVLGGYTF.